The TCR beta chain described here comes from a study of T cells in localized non-small cell lung cancer. The method was immunoSEQ multiplex PCR; TCRdb's version includes in-frame clones alone and lacks a portion of them. The table records some 90,000 clones, approximately 88% of them present only once. Findings and caveats of the study: It remains possible that heterogeneity exists, since only one tumor region was sequenced. Longer survival (overall) was linked to higher T cell density in blood.

Concerning this clone itself: Its target is not known.

Per germline, CDR1 MGHRA and CDR2 YSYEKL. The CDR3 runs 14 residues. Trimming pared 2 bases from V and 0 bases from J, leaving 7 bases between. Sequences were derived from peripheral blood, sampled before any cancer treatment. The chain joins TRBV4-1 to TRBJ1-1; unclear D gene. The origin of this receptor is a man aged 40 to 70 with stage I squamous cell lung carcinoma. In nucleotides, the CDR3 is TGCGCCAGCAGCCAACGACTGATGAACACTGAAGCTTTCTTT. This sequence encodes CASSQRLMNTEAFF.